This entry lists 20 T cell receptor beta chains sequenced from one sample in a study of T cell responses to AZD1222 COVID-19 vaccine. Only in-frame clones appear in the TCRdb table, and some are missing; sequencing was by immunoSEQ multiplex PCR. The table includes around 100,000 clones, 70% to 90% detected once. Sequencing was performed on peripheral blood, taken on day 0 of AZD1222 vaccination. The receptors derive from an adult in good health.

J is TRBJ1-4 and V is TRBV5-4; D possibly corresponds to TRBD1 (5 bases). The CDR3 covers 16 residues. Germline V CDR1 and CDR2: SGHNT, YYREEE (reference sequence). Trimming pared 2 bases from V and 0 bases from J, leaving 11 bases between. The DNA for the CDR3 is TGTGCCAGCAGCTTCGGAGGGGATGCAACTAATGAAAAACTGTTTTTT. It translates to CASSFGGDATNEKLFF.

CDR3 in amino acids: CASSTDRTGELFF. The DNA for the CDR3 is TGTGCCAGCAGCACGGACAGAACCGGGGAGCTGTTTTTT. The rearrangement uses TRBV5-4 and TRBJ2-2; D possibly corresponds to TRBD1 (6 bases). CDR1 and CDR2 (germline): SGHNT, YYREEE (reference sequence). V shed 4 bases and J shed 5 bases, with 9 bases lying between them. This CDR3 region has 13 residues.

CDR3 in DNA: TGCGCCAGCAGCCAAGATTACAGAAAACGTGAAGCTTTCTTT. It is translated as CASSQDYRKREAFF. The V gene is TRBV4-1, the J gene TRBJ1-1, with unresolved D. V was trimmed by 0 bases and J by 7 bases, leaving 12 bases between them. Germline CDR1 reads MGHRA; CDR2 reads YSYEKL. This CDR3 is 14 amino acids long.

This sequence joins TRBV5-6 and TRBJ2-1; TRBD1 aligns across 11 bases. After removal of 4 bases from V and 3 bases from J, the junction contained 9 bases not matched to a gene. The CDR3 spans 17 residues. The germline V gene encodes CDR1 SGHDT and CDR2 YYEEEE. Written as DNA, the CDR3 is TGTGCCAGCAGCCCGGGGACAGGGGGAATTATCTACAATGAGCAGTTCTTC. Translation: CASSPGTGGIIYNEQFF.

The chain uses TRBV5-5 and TRBJ2-3, with a possible D match to TRBD1 (6 bases). The germline gives CDR1 SGHKS, CDR2 YYEKEE (reference sequence). This CDR3 comprises 16 residues. V dropped 1 base and J dropped 0 bases, with 12 bases sitting between them. The CDR3 region is CASSLMDRPSTDTQYF. The CDR3, as DNA: TGTGCCAGCAGCTTGATGGACAGACCTAGCACAGATACGCAGTATTTT.

The V and J genes are TRBV5-4 and TRBJ1-1, with unresolved D. The CDR3 spans 13 residues. Germline V gives CDR1 SGHNT, CDR2 YYREEE (reference sequence). The CDR3 is CAVSIPMNTEAFF. CDR3 coding DNA: TGTGCTGTCAGCATCCCCATGAACACTGAAGCTTTCTTT.

J is TRBJ1-2 and V is TRBV9; TRBD1 agrees at 7 bases. The J segment lost 4 bases and the V segment lost 4 bases, leaving 4 bases of the junction unmatched. The CDR3 extends over 13 amino acids. From germline, CDR1 is SGDLS and CDR2 YYNGEE. The CDR3: CASSPGTAYGYTF. CDR3 sequence (DNA): TGTGCCAGCAGCCCAGGGACAGCCTATGGCTACACCTTC.

The rearrangement joins TRBV6-2 or TRBV6-3 to TRBJ1-6; D remains ambiguous. V lost 2 bases to trimming and J lost 6 bases, with 11 bases between them. Germline V gene lookup returns CDR1 MNHEY and CDR2 SVGEGT. The CDR3 extends over 15 amino acids. The CDR3 nucleotides are TGTGCCAGCAGTTACACCAAAGTAACTAATTCACCCCTCCACTTT. This gives the protein CASSYTKVTNSPLHF.

The chain recombines TRBV4-3 with TRBJ1-2; D gene uncertain. Trimming removed 1 base at V and 6 bases at J, with 15 bases between. Germline V lookup: CDR1 LGHNA, CDR2 YSLEER. The CDR3 consists of 15 residues. The CDR3 coding sequence is TGCGCCAGCAGCCAAGTGGCCGCAGTAAACCATGGCTACACCTTC. Translated: CASSQVAAVNHGYTF.

On this clone itself: At one boundary the junction diverges from the germline segment, which might be a read error. The chain recombines TRBV7-7 with TRBJ2-7; perhaps TRBD1 as D (5 bases). Germline lookup yields CDR1 SSHAT and CDR2 FNYEAQ (reference sequence). The CDR3 covers 15 residues. In DNA form, the CDR3 reads TGTGCTAGCAGCGTAGACAGTGGAAGCTCCTACGAGCAGTACTTC. Translation gives CASSVDSGSSYEQYF.

V and J are TRBV29-1 and TRBJ2-3, with a weak D call TRBD2 (5 bases). The V end lost 1 base, the J end lost 3 bases, and 17 bases lay between the germline ends. CDR1 and CDR2 (germline): SQVTM, ANQGSEA. The CDR3 loop spans 16 amino acids. CDR3 in amino acids: CSVEGHREIETDTQYF. The CDR3 DNA sequence: TGCAGCGTTGAAGGCCATAGGGAGATAGAGACAGATACGCAGTATTTT.

The chain is built from TRBV7-9 and TRBJ2-1; D is undetermined. Germline V gene lookup returns CDR1 SEHNR and CDR2 FQNEAQ (reference sequence). This CDR3 comprises 13 residues. The ends were cut back, 2 bases at V and 15 bases at J, with 17 bases in the middle. The CDR3 loop is CASSLINGSPWFF. CDR3 DNA sequence: TGTGCCAGCAGCTTAATTAATGGGTCCCCGTGGTTCTTC.

The gene calls are TRBV30 and TRBJ2-1; possible D gene TRBD2, 5 bases. CDR1 is GTSNPN, CDR2 SVGIG, per germline (reference sequence). The V gene lost 2 bases and the J gene lost 10 bases, with 12 bases spanning the gap. The CDR3 totals 12 residues. CDR3 nucleotides: TGTGCCTGGAGTCCGGACTGGAGGGAGCAGTTCTTC. Encoded protein: CAWSPDWREQFF.

This chain uses TRBV19 with TRBJ1-3; perhaps TRBD1 as D (5 bases). Germline lookup yields CDR1 LNHDA and CDR2 SQIVND (reference sequence). Trimming took 1 base from V and 1 from J, leaving 11 bases between them. The CDR3 sequence is 16 residues long. CDR3 residues: CASSIAGRRSGNTIYF. The CDR3 DNA reads as TGTGCCAGTAGTATAGCGGGGCGCCGATCTGGAAACACCATATATTTT.

The chain couples TRBV5-8 to TRBJ1-2; 8 nucleotides match TRBD1. The CDR3 runs to 13 residues. Trimming took 3 bases from V and 9 from J; bases not matched to a gene: 7. Germline lookup yields CDR1 SGHTS and CDR2 YDEGEE. The CDR3 here is CASSSRGQGRYTF. CDR3 coding DNA: TGTGCCAGCAGCTCACGAGGACAGGGACGCTACACCTTC.

The chain couples TRBV5-4 to TRBJ1-6; no clear D gene. CDR1 is SGHNT and CDR2 is YYREEE in the germline V gene (reference sequence). The V and J ends lost 0 bases and 5 bases respectively, with 12 bases between them. The CDR3 is 16 amino acids. CDR3 in amino acids: CASSLDLSINNSPLHF. CDR3 bases: TGTGCCAGCAGCTTGGATTTAAGTATAAATAATTCACCCCTCCACTTT.

V and J are TRBV6-5 and TRBJ1-4, with D hard to call. Looked up from germline, CDR1 is MNHEY and CDR2 is SVGAGI. Trimming pared 5 bases from V and 0 bases from J, leaving 7 bases between. This CDR3 comprises 14 residues. The CDR3 loop is CASSQLATNEKLFF. The CDR3 coding sequence is TGTGCCAGCAGTCAACTTGCAACTAATGAAAAACTGTTTTTT.

The rearrangement uses TRBV11-2 and TRBJ2-3; 7 bases fit TRBD1. The CDR3 totals 15 residues. Per germline, CDR1 SGHAT and CDR2 FQNNGV. V dropped 1 base and J dropped 1; count of bases not matched to a gene: 2. The CDR3 bases are TGTGCCAGCAGCTTAGGAGACAGGGGCACAGATACGCAGTATTTT. Protein: CASSLGDRGTDTQYF.

The chain links TRBV9 to TRBJ2-1, with TRBD2 matching over 13 bases. This CDR3 is built from 21 residues. Germline trimming cut 4 bases from V and 7 bases from J; bases unmatched to any gene: 23. Germline CDR1 and CDR2: SGDLS and YYNGEE. CDR3 in amino acids: CASSSRDRGTSGTQSRNEQFF. CDR3 nucleotide sequence: TGTGCCAGCAGCTCTCGGGACAGGGGGACTAGCGGGACCCAATCGAGGAATGAGCAGTTCTTC.

This clone was detected once. The chain recombines TRBV1 with TRBJ2-5; TRBD2 is the table's D call, not checked against the DNA. TRBV1 is a listed pseudogene. This CDR3 comprises 14 residues. CDR3 region: CTSGVAGGQETQYF. DNA of the CDR3: TGCACCAGCGGCGTAGCGGGGGGGCAAGAGACCCAGTACTTC.